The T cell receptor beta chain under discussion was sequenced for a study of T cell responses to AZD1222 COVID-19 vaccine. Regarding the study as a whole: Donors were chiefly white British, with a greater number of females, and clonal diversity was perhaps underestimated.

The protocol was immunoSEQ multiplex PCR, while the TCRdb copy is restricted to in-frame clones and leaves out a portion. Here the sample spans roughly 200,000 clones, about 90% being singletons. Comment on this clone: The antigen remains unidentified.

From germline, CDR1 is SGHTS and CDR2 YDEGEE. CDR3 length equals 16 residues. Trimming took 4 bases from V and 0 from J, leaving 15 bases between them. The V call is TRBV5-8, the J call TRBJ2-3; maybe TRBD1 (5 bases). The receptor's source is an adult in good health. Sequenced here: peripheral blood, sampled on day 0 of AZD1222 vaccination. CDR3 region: CASSHRTLHSTDTQYF. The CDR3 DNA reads TGTGCCAGCAGCCATCGGACACTCCATAGCACAGATACGCAGTATTTT.